This is a list of T cell receptor beta chains from one sample in a study of shared clonotypes between healthy human individuals. Assay used: immunoSEQ multiplex PCR; TCRdb lists only in-frame clones, some missing. The table records about 2,200,000 clones, about 92% of them present only once. Sequences were obtained from naive CD8+ T cells from PBMCs. These receptors all come from a man younger than 35 in good health. Some clones in this sample may be carry-over from other donors' samples. The CDR3 runs from the conserved cysteine through the conserved F or W. The D gene is left open where the match is weak. Clone size is shown for a subset of rows, as once, few, many or a class of expanded clone.

DNA: TGTGCCAGCAGCTACGACCGACGCCAGGGAGAGACCCAGTACTTC
CDR3: CASSYDRRQGETQYF
size: NA
J: TRBJ2-5
D: NA
V: TRBV7-2

DNA: TGTGCCAGCAGCCTAGGGGGGGGCGCGAACTATGGCTACACCTTC
CDR3: CASSLGGGANYGYTF
size: once
J: TRBJ1-2
D: NA
V: TRBV13

DNA: TGCGCCAGCAGGCTCCCTACTGCGGGACAAATCTACGAGCAGTACTTC
CDR3: CASRLPTAGQIYEQYF
size: NA
J: TRBJ2-7
D: NA
V: TRBV5-1

DNA: TGTGCCAGCTCTAGGGGGGCGAAGGAGAAGTTCTTC
CDR3: CASSRGAKEKFF
size: once
J: TRBJ2-1
D: NA
V: TRBV25-1

DNA: TGTGCCAGCAGCCCCCCTCCCGGAACTGCACTGAACTTC
CDR3: CASSPPPGTALNF
size: NA
J: TRBJ2-7
D: NA
V: TRBV11-1

DNA: TGTGCCAGCAGACAGGACAGGGCCCGCTACGAGCAGTACTTC
CDR3: CASRQDRARYEQYF
size: NA
J: TRBJ2-7
D: TRBD1
V: TRBV27

DNA: TGTGCCAGTAGTTTCTTCTTGGCAGGGGCTTACGAGCAGTACTTC
CDR3: CASSFFLAGAYEQYF
size: NA
J: TRBJ2-7
D: NA
V: TRBV19

DNA: TGTGCCAGCAGCGTAGGCGGTGCGCCTGAAGCTTTCTTT
CDR3: CASSVGGAPEAFF
size: NA
J: TRBJ1-1
D: NA
V: TRBV9

DNA: TGTGCCAGCAGGGGGTCCAGGGGGAACTATGGCTACACCTTC
CDR3: CASRGSRGNYGYTF
size: NA
J: TRBJ1-2
D: TRBD1
V: TRBV27

DNA: TGTGCCAGCAGTCCCCCGTCGGGGATCAAACTGTTTTTT
CDR3: CASSPPSGIKLFF
size: NA
J: TRBJ1-4
D: NA
V: TRBV25-1

DNA: TGCGCCAGCAGCTTGGCCGATATCAGATTCTATGGCTACACCTTC
CDR3: CASSLADIRFYGYTF
size: NA
J: TRBJ1-2
D: NA
V: TRBV5-1

DNA: TGTGCCAGCAGCTTAGAGTATCGGGGCGGGGAGACCCAGTACTTC
CDR3: CASSLEYRGGETQYF
size: NA
J: TRBJ2-5
D: NA
V: TRBV7-9

DNA: TGTGCCAGCAGCCAGCGGGACAGGGGCGATTCCAATGAGCAGTTCTTC
CDR3: CASSQRDRGDSNEQFF
size: NA
J: TRBJ2-1
D: TRBD1
V: TRBV14

DNA: TGTGCCAGCAGCTTAGACTCGGGTAGCGCGCGAGAGACCCAGTACTTC
CDR3: CASSLDSGSARETQYF
size: once
J: TRBJ2-5
D: NA
V: TRBV7-9

DNA: TGTGCCACCTCGACAGGGGGGGGGAACACTGAAGCTTTCTTT
CDR3: CATSTGGGNTEAFF
size: NA
J: TRBJ1-1
D: TRBD1
V: TRBV19

DNA: TGTGCCAGCAGCTGGAAGATTGAAGCTTTCTTT
CDR3: CASSWKIEAFF
size: NA
J: TRBJ1-1
D: NA
V: TRBV7-9

DNA: TGTGCTAGTGGCAGAGGACAGTTTAGCACAGATACGCAGTATTTT
CDR3: CASGRGQFSTDTQYF
size: NA
J: TRBJ2-3
D: NA
V: TRBV12-5

DNA: TGTGCCAGCAGCGTAGGGGTGGGCACAATGAACACTGAAGCTTTCTTT
CDR3: CASSVGVGTMNTEAFF
size: NA
J: TRBJ1-1
D: NA
V: TRBV9

DNA: TGTGCCAGCAGACTCGTGATGGGGGCACTCACTGAAGCTTTCTTT
CDR3: CASRLVMGALTEAFF
size: NA
J: TRBJ1-1
D: NA
V: TRBV28

DNA: TGTGCCAGCAGCTGGACATGGGGGACCCAAGAGACCCAGTACTTC
CDR3: CASSWTWGTQETQYF
size: once
J: TRBJ2-5
D: NA
V: TRBV7-3

DNA: TGTGCCAGCAGCGTAGAAAATTGGGGTGAGCAGTTCTTC
CDR3: CASSVENWGEQFF
size: NA
J: TRBJ2-1
D: NA
V: TRBV9

DNA: TGTGCCAGCAGCTACGGGGGGAGGAACGAGCAGTACTTC
CDR3: CASSYGGRNEQYF
size: NA
J: TRBJ2-7
D: TRBD2
V: TRBV7-2

DNA: TGTGCCAACGCCTACTTACAGGGGGCGAACTATGGCTACACCTTC
CDR3: CANAYLQGANYGYTF
size: NA
J: TRBJ1-2
D: TRBD1
V: TRBV2

DNA: TGCAGCGCCAGACCAACGGATTACACTGAAGCTTTCTTT
CDR3: CSARPTDYTEAFF
size: NA
J: TRBJ1-1
D: NA
V: TRBV29-1

DNA: TGTGCCTGGAGTGTAACAGATACGCAGTATTTT
CDR3: CAWSVTDTQYF
size: NA
J: TRBJ2-3
D: NA
V: TRBV30

DNA: TGCGCCAGCAGCTCGGACATCTCTGGAAACACCATATATTTT
CDR3: CASSSDISGNTIYF
size: NA
J: TRBJ1-3
D: NA
V: TRBV5-1

DNA: TGTGCCAGCAGTTACTCGGGCCGAAATAGCAATCAGCCCCAGCATTTT
CDR3: CASSYSGRNSNQPQHF
size: NA
J: TRBJ1-5
D: NA
V: TRBV6-5

DNA: TGTGCCAGCAGTGAGCCGGGACTAGCGGCCTACGAGCAGTACTTC
CDR3: CASSEPGLAAYEQYF
size: NA
J: TRBJ2-7
D: TRBD2
V: TRBV6-1

DNA: TGTGCCAGCAGCTTATATGAAGGGGGCACAGATACGCAGTATTTT
CDR3: CASSLYEGGTDTQYF
size: once
J: TRBJ2-3
D: NA
V: TRBV7-2

DNA: TGTGCCAGCAGCCAATCCTTCGGGGTCTACAATGAGCAGTTCTTC
CDR3: CASSQSFGVYNEQFF
size: NA
J: TRBJ2-1
D: NA
V: TRBV16

DNA: TGTGCCAGCAGTAAAGTTCGGGACTCCCTCTACTACAATGAGCAGTTCTTC
CDR3: CASSKVRDSLYYNEQFF
size: NA
J: TRBJ2-1
D: NA
V: TRBV9

DNA: TGTGCCACCAGCAGCCCCGGTCAGGGCGTACGGAGGGCCTACGACAATGAGCAGTTCTTC
CDR3: CATSSPGQGVRRAYDNEQFF
size: NA
J: TRBJ2-1
D: NA
V: TRBV15

DNA: TGTGCCAGCAGAAACAGGGCCCTCTCCTACGAGCAGTACTTC
CDR3: CASRNRALSYEQYF
size: NA
J: TRBJ2-7
D: NA
V: TRBV11-2

DNA: TGTGCCAGTAGTCTATTAGGGGACGGGGAGCTGTTTTTT
CDR3: CASSLLGDGELFF
size: NA
J: TRBJ2-2
D: NA
V: TRBV19

DNA: TGTGCCAGCAGCTTGGCAGGACTAGCGACCACTGACATTCAGTACTTC
CDR3: CASSLAGLATTDIQYF
size: NA
J: TRBJ2-4
D: TRBD2
V: TRBV5-4

DNA: TGTGCCAGCAGTTCGCTAGCGGCTAGCACAGATACGCAGTATTTT
CDR3: CASSSLAASTDTQYF
size: NA
J: TRBJ2-3
D: TRBD2
V: TRBV27

DNA: TGCGCCAGCAGCCAAGGGACAGAAGCCTACAATGAGCAGTTCTTC
CDR3: CASSQGTEAYNEQFF
size: NA
J: TRBJ2-1
D: NA
V: TRBV4-1

DNA: TGTGCCAGCAGCGGACAGGGGGTAGCCTACGAGCAGTACTTC
CDR3: CASSGQGVAYEQYF
size: NA
J: TRBJ2-7
D: TRBD1
V: TRBV7-9

DNA: TGTGCCAGCAGTTTCCACAGAGAAAACATTCAGTACTTC
CDR3: CASSFHRENIQYF
size: NA
J: TRBJ2-4
D: NA
V: TRBV28

DNA: TGTGCCAGCAGTTTCCGAACAAGTGCCTACGAGCAGTACTTC
CDR3: CASSFRTSAYEQYF
size: once
J: TRBJ2-7
D: NA
V: TRBV28

DNA: TGTGCCAGCAGTCCGAGGGGAGGACCCAATCAGCCCCAGCATTTT
CDR3: CASSPRGGPNQPQHF
size: NA
J: TRBJ1-5
D: NA
V: TRBV27